Each of the 10 T cell receptor beta chains below was sequenced from the same sample in a study of vaccination effects on CD4 cells after COVID-19. Sequencing followed a ViraFEST assay step that expanded antigen-specific CD4+ T cells with viral peptide pools. At the end of more than 8 days of culture, CD4+ T cells were isolated. Vaccine recipients lacked prior SARS-CoV-2 infection and had negative nucleocapsid antibodies. Their target antigens are unknown. Assay used: immunoSEQ multiplex PCR; TCRdb lists only in-frame clones, some missing. The sample has about 73,000 clones; approximately 75% are singletons. Sequences were derived from CD4+ T cells from PBMCs cultured with HCoV-NL63 spike peptides, sampled before COVID-19 vaccination. Receptors were obtained from a human donor who received a COVID-19 vaccine.

The gene calls are TRBV19 and TRBJ1-2, with D hard to call. This CDR3 contains 13 residues. Germline CDR1 reads LNHDA; CDR2 reads SQIVND (reference sequence). V lost 5 bases to trimming and J lost 4 bases, with 11 bases between them. The CDR3 sequence: CASSAQQIYGYTF. The CDR3 coding sequence is TGTGCCAGTAGTGCCCAACAGATCTATGGCTACACCTTC.

The chain employs TRBV7-2 and TRBJ2-2; D is perhaps TRBD2 (6 bases). The CDR3 length is 17 residues. V was shortened by 5 bases and J by 0 bases, with 16 bases between the two germline ends. From germline, CDR1 is SGHTA and CDR2 FQGNSA. The CDR3 DNA is TGTGCCAGCAGCCCGGGGGACCCCCTCCCGAACACCGGGGAGCTGTTTTTT. This gives the protein CASSPGDPLPNTGELFF.

The genes are TRBV24-1 and TRBJ2-2; tentative D call: TRBD2 (6 bases). V lost 4 bases to trimming and J lost 5 bases, with 19 bases between them. The CDR3 is 17 amino acids. CDR1 KGHDR and CDR2 SFDVKD come from the germline V gene. The chain's CDR3 is CATSEPPTGVGTGELFF. The CDR3 DNA sequence: TGTGCCACCAGTGAACCCCCCACGGGGGTAGGTACCGGGGAGCTGTTTTTT.

The V call is TRBV7-2, the J call TRBJ1-5; tentative D call: TRBD1 (5 bases). The CDR3 loop spans 14 amino acids. Germline CDR1 SGHTA, CDR2 FQGNSA. The V and J ends lost 4 bases and 1 base respectively, with 8 bases between them. CDR3 coding DNA: TGTGCCAGCAGCTCCAGGGTAAGCAATCAGCCCCAGCATTTT. Its translation: CASSSRVSNQPQHF.

J is TRBJ2-5 and V is TRBV19, with D tentatively TRBD1 (6 bases). The germline V and J ends were trimmed by 6 bases and 4 bases, with 21 bases remaining between them. Germline V gives CDR1 LNHDA, CDR2 SQIVND (reference sequence). This CDR3 comprises 16 residues. This CDR3 reads CASSKTGTRSRETQYF. The CDR3 DNA is TGTGCCAGTAGCAAAACAGGGACACGCTCTCGAGAGACCCAGTACTTC.

The gene calls are TRBV4-3 and TRBJ2-2, with D hard to call. The CDR3 is 14 residues long. Germline CDR1 is LGHNA and CDR2 is YSLEER. With 4 bases removed from V and 4 bases from J, the gap between germline ends came to 10 bases. The CDR3 region has the DNA TGCGCCAGCAGCCCCTTGGCACCCACCGGGGAGCTGTTTTTT. This encodes CASSPLAPTGELFF.

The rearrangement uses TRBV28 and TRBJ1-2; 12 bases fit TRBD1. Germline CDR1 and CDR2: MDHEN and SYDVKM. V shed 7 bases, J shed 4 bases, and the junction held 7 bases outside the gene matches. The CDR3 runs to 15 residues. The CDR3 loop is CASISGTGGVYGYTF. The CDR3 nucleotides read TGTGCCAGCATTTCGGGGACAGGGGGCGTCTATGGCTACACCTTC.

The gene calls are TRBV7-2 and TRBJ2-5; perhaps D is TRBD1 or TRBD2 (5 bases each). CDR1 SGHTA and CDR2 FQGNSA come from the germline V gene. Trimming left V 4 bases short and J 0 bases short, with 15 bases between. The CDR3 is 16 residues long. CDR3 in DNA: TGTGCCAGCAGCTCCCAGGGACGGACCTACCAAGAGACCCAGTACTTC. This encodes CASSSQGRTYQETQYF.

The J gene is TRBJ2-2, the V gene TRBV5-5; D is possibly TRBD1 (5 bases). The V and J ends lost 4 bases and 1 base respectively, with 14 bases between them. This CDR3 has 16 amino acids. The germline V gene has CDR1 SGHKS and CDR2 YYEKEE (reference sequence). In nucleotides, the CDR3 is TGTGCCAGCAGCCAACTTGGTGGACAGAACACCGGGGAGCTGTTTTTT. This sequence encodes CASSQLGGQNTGELFF.

The V call is TRBV19, the J call TRBJ2-7, with TRBD2 identical over 9 bases. CDR1 and CDR2 (germline): LNHDA, SQIVND (reference sequence). Trimming took 4 bases from V and 2 from J; bases not matched to a gene: 6. The CDR3 sequence is 15 residues long. Written as DNA, the CDR3 is TGTGCCAGTAGTAGAAGCGGGGGGCCTACCTACGAGCAGTACGTC. Translating gives CASSRSGGPTYEQYV.